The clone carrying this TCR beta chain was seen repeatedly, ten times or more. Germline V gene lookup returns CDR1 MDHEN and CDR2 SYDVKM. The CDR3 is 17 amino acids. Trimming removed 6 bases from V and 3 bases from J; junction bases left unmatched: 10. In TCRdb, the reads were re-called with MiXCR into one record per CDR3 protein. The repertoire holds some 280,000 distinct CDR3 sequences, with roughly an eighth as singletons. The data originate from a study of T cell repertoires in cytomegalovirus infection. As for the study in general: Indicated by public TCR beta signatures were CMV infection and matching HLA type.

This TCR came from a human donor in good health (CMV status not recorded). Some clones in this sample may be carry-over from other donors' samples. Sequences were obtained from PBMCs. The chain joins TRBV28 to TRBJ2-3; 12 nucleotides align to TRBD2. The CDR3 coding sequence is TGTGCCAGCAGCTCACCCAGAGGACTAGCGGGAACAGATACGCAGTATTTT. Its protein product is CASSSPRGLAGTDTQYF.